This TCR beta chain was documented in a study of T cell repertoires in cytomegalovirus infection. As for the study in general: It was the public TCR beta signatures that indicated both CMV infection and matching HLA type. Study-wide points: Summed frequency of shared TCR beta families picked out CMV carriers who also had the relevant HLA. CMV-specific TCR beta clonotypes restricted by HLA-C dominated the ex vivo response.

Germline V gene lookup returns CDR1 KGHSH and CDR2 LQKENI. With 2 bases removed from V and 6 bases from J, the gap between germline ends came to 10 bases. The CDR3 runs 13 residues. This clonotype has a handful of counts. What it binds is unknown. Each CDR3 protein is one row after TCRdb ran MiXCR on the reads. Seen here are 310,000 or so distinct CDR3 sequences, about 9.2% observed once, and the top ten hold approximately 2.4%. The sequence derives from a human donor in good health (CMV status not recorded). Some clones in this sample may be carry-over from other donors' samples. Source material: PBMCs. This chain joins TRBV18 and TRBJ1-2; no clear D. In nucleotides, the CDR3 is TGTGCCAGCTCACCAAACCCCCTCGATGGCTACACCTTC. Amino acids: CASSPNPLDGYTF.